In this sample, the clone carrying this T cell receptor beta chain turned up once. This record belongs to a study of control samples from healthy donors and cancer patients. The assay was immunoSEQ multiplex PCR, and TCRdb's table has in-frame clones only and misses some. This table has approximately 84,000 clones, roughly 91% appearing once. Input material: blood. This TCR came from a man aged 30 to 45 in good health.

The CDR3 protein is CASRGAGTEGNTIYF. CDR3 DNA sequence: TGTGCCAGCAGGGGGGCAGGGACTGAGGGAAACACCATATATTTT. V gene TRBV7-9 combines with J gene TRBJ1-3, with a possible D match to TRBD1 (6 bases). CDR3 length equals 15 residues. V lost 6 bases to trimming and J lost 4 bases, with 16 bases between them. Germline V lookup: CDR1 SEHNR, CDR2 FQNEAQ (reference sequence).